Listed below are T cell receptor beta chains from one sample, sequenced in a study of cytomegalovirus exposure and HLA in healthy donors. Assay: immunoSEQ multiplex PCR; the TCRdb copy retains only in-frame clones and omits some. Of some 140,000 clones listed, just under 85% are singletons. Material: PBMCs. All receptors derive from a man younger than 45 in good health and CMV-seropositive. Each CDR3 is given with its conserved first and last residue. Fields, in order: D gene, J gene, clone size, V gene, CDR3 protein, CDR3 DNA. The D gene is left open where the match is weak. Where a row states a size, it is once, few, many or the class of an expanded clone; other rows omit it.

D gene: -; J gene: TRBJ2-7; clone size: few; V gene: TRBV7-9; CDR3 protein: CASSPNPGYEQYF; CDR3 DNA: TGTGCCAGCAGCCCGAATCCCGGCTACGAGCAGTACTTC
D gene: -; J gene: TRBJ1-1; clone size: few; V gene: TRBV10-1; CDR3 protein: CATYWRTENTEAFF; CDR3 DNA: TGCGCCACCTATTGGAGGACAGAGAACACTGAAGCTTTCTTT
D gene: -; J gene: TRBJ2-2; clone size: -; V gene: TRBV10-2; CDR3 protein: CASGGRNTGELFF; CDR3 DNA: TGCGCCAGCGGAGGCAGGAACACCGGGGAGCTGTTTTTT
D gene: TRBD1; J gene: TRBJ1-5; clone size: many; V gene: TRBV7-8; CDR3 protein: CASSLEGRGRFQPQHF; CDR3 DNA: TGTGCCAGCAGCTTGGAAGGCAGGGGGCGTTTTCAGCCCCAGCATTTT
D gene: TRBD1; J gene: TRBJ2-2; clone size: -; V gene: TRBV19; CDR3 protein: CASRGQGTNTGELFF; CDR3 DNA: TGTGCCAGTAGGGGACAGGGGACGAACACCGGGGAGCTGTTTTTT
D gene: TRBD1; J gene: TRBJ2-7; clone size: -; V gene: TRBV27; CDR3 protein: CASSFNPGQPPYEQYF; CDR3 DNA: TGTGCCAGCAGTTTTAACCCGGGACAGCCTCCCTACGAGCAGTACTTC
D gene: -; J gene: TRBJ1-5; clone size: few; V gene: TRBV6-6; CDR3 protein: CASSYSGEQPQHF; CDR3 DNA: TGTGCCAGCAGTTACTCAGGGGAACAGCCCCAGCATTTT
D gene: TRBD1; J gene: TRBJ2-1; clone size: -; V gene: TRBV11-3; CDR3 protein: CASSLTGGAGNEQFF; CDR3 DNA: TGTGCCAGCAGCTTGACAGGGGGCGCGGGAAATGAGCAGTTCTTC
D gene: TRBD1; J gene: TRBJ1-5; clone size: -; V gene: TRBV7-2; CDR3 protein: CASSLGETGWVQPQHF; CDR3 DNA: TGTGCCAGCAGCTTAGGGGAGACAGGGTGGGTCCAGCCCCAGCATTTT
D gene: -; J gene: TRBJ2-7; clone size: once; V gene: TRBV5-1; CDR3 protein: CASRGTTDPSLVQYF; CDR3 DNA: TGCGCCAGCAGGGGGACAACGGATCCGAGTTTAGTGCAGTACTTC
D gene: -; J gene: TRBJ1-2; clone size: once; V gene: TRBV7-9; CDR3 protein: CASSLGRELLPGYTF; CDR3 DNA: TGTGCCAGCAGCTTGGGCCGCGAGTTACTCCCTGGCTACACCTTC
D gene: TRBD1; J gene: TRBJ2-5; clone size: -; V gene: TRBV15; CDR3 protein: CATSRVGWGQALQETQYF; CDR3 DNA: TGTGCCACCAGCAGAGTAGGGTGGGGACAGGCACTACAAGAGACCCAGTACTTC
D gene: TRBD2; J gene: TRBJ2-1; clone size: -; V gene: TRBV10-3; CDR3 protein: CAISEVSSGNNEQFF; CDR3 DNA: TGTGCCATCAGTGAGGTCTCTAGCGGGAACAATGAGCAGTTCTTC
D gene: TRBD2; J gene: TRBJ2-1; clone size: -; V gene: TRBV5-1; CDR3 protein: CASSLGLAGYNEQFF; CDR3 DNA: TGCGCCAGCAGCTTGGGACTAGCGGGGTACAATGAGCAGTTCTTC
D gene: -; J gene: TRBJ2-7; clone size: -; V gene: TRBV15; CDR3 protein: CATSRTDYYEQYF; CDR3 DNA: TGTGCCACCAGCAGGACCGACTACTACGAGCAGTACTTC
D gene: TRBD2; J gene: TRBJ2-1; clone size: -; V gene: TRBV27; CDR3 protein: CASSFQGLAGNEQFF; CDR3 DNA: TGTGCCAGCAGTTTTCAGGGACTAGCGGGCAATGAGCAGTTCTTC
D gene: TRBD1; J gene: TRBJ2-1; clone size: -; V gene: TRBV19; CDR3 protein: CASSSGQSYNEQFF; CDR3 DNA: TGTGCCAGTAGCTCGGGACAGTCATACAATGAGCAGTTCTTC
D gene: -; J gene: TRBJ2-1; clone size: -; V gene: TRBV5-4; CDR3 protein: CASSLVDEQFF; CDR3 DNA: TGTGCCAGCAGCTTGGTAGATGAGCAGTTCTTC
D gene: TRBD2; J gene: TRBJ2-3; clone size: -; V gene: TRBV23-1; CDR3 protein: CASSQSTTSGARTDTQYF; CDR3 DNA: TGCGCCAGCAGTCAATCGACCACTAGCGGGGCCCGCACAGATACGCAGTATTTT
D gene: -; J gene: TRBJ2-7; clone size: once; V gene: TRBV5-4; CDR3 protein: CASSLGGALGEQYF; CDR3 DNA: TGTGCCAGCAGCTTGGGCGGGGCCCTTGGCGAGCAGTACTTC
D gene: TRBD1; J gene: TRBJ2-2; clone size: -; V gene: TRBV5-6; CDR3 protein: CASSPYGTGGPGELFF; CDR3 DNA: TGTGCCAGCAGCCCTTACGGGACAGGGGGGCCCGGGGAGCTGTTTTTT
D gene: -; J gene: TRBJ2-3; clone size: -; V gene: TRBV7-6; CDR3 protein: CASSLEVSGTDTQYF; CDR3 DNA: TGTGCCAGCAGCTTAGAGGTCAGCGGCACAGATACGCAGTATTTT
D gene: TRBD2; J gene: TRBJ2-1; clone size: -; V gene: TRBV10-3; CDR3 protein: CAISPKGLATDEQFF; CDR3 DNA: TGTGCCATCAGCCCCAAGGGACTAGCGACCGATGAGCAGTTCTTC
D gene: TRBD2; J gene: TRBJ2-1; clone size: -; V gene: TRBV27; CDR3 protein: CASSKHSGGAVNEQFF; CDR3 DNA: TGTGCCAGCAGTAAACATAGCGGGGGGGCCGTCAATGAGCAGTTCTTC
D gene: TRBD2; J gene: TRBJ2-1; clone size: -; V gene: TRBV7-2; CDR3 protein: CASSLAAGGSYNEQFF; CDR3 DNA: TGTGCCAGCAGCTTAGCGGCGGGAGGATCCTACAATGAGCAGTTCTTC
D gene: -; J gene: TRBJ2-3; clone size: -; V gene: TRBV2; CDR3 protein: CASRTRTTDTQYF; CDR3 DNA: TGTGCCAGCCGGACAAGAACCACAGATACGCAGTATTTT
D gene: -; J gene: TRBJ2-1; clone size: -; V gene: TRBV14; CDR3 protein: CASSPDYGLINEQFF; CDR3 DNA: TGTGCCAGCAGCCCTGATTACGGACTCATCAATGAGCAGTTCTTC
D gene: TRBD1; J gene: TRBJ1-2; clone size: many; V gene: TRBV19; CDR3 protein: CASSIMGQAHGYTF; CDR3 DNA: TGTGCCAGTAGTATAATGGGACAGGCCCATGGCTACACCTTC
D gene: TRBD1; J gene: TRBJ2-7; clone size: -; V gene: TRBV10-2; CDR3 protein: CASSEAGGIVEQYF; CDR3 DNA: TGCGCCAGCAGTGAGGCAGGGGGAATCGTCGAGCAGTACTTC
D gene: -; J gene: TRBJ1-1; clone size: once; V gene: TRBV6-5; CDR3 protein: CASSSGDTEAFF; CDR3 DNA: TGTGCCAGCAGCTCAGGGGACACTGAAGCTTTCTTT
D gene: -; J gene: TRBJ2-7; clone size: -; V gene: TRBV19; CDR3 protein: CASSIEAEAYEQYF; CDR3 DNA: TGTGCCAGTAGTATAGAGGCGGAGGCCTACGAGCAGTACTTC
D gene: TRBD2; J gene: TRBJ2-7; clone size: -; V gene: TRBV6-1; CDR3 protein: CASRLSGVASYEQYF; CDR3 DNA: TGTGCCAGCAGGCTTAGCGGGGTGGCCTCCTACGAGCAGTACTTC